These T cell receptor beta chains were read from a single sample in a study of neoadjuvant anti-PD-1 for oral cavity cancer. The protocol was immunoSEQ multiplex PCR, while the TCRdb copy is restricted to in-frame clones and leaves out a portion. This table holds under 7,500 clones, 50% to 65% found once. This specimen consisted of tumor tissue, obtained before nivolumab (anti-PD-1) treatment. The receptors originated from a person aged 40 to 85 with oral cavity squamous cell carcinoma. The CDR3 runs from the conserved cysteine through the conserved F or W. A D gene is named only where the DNA matches it firmly. Some rows have no size entry. The others give once, few or many, or a class for an expanded clone.

abundance,d_gene,v_gene,j_gene,CDR3aa,CDR3nt
NA,NA,TRBV6-6,TRBJ1-6,CASSYSKGSYNSPLHF,TGTGCCAGCAGTTACTCCAAGGGCTCCTATAATTCACCCCTCCACTTT
NA,NA,TRBV25-1,TRBJ2-3,CASSTAWGTQYF,TGTGCCAGCTCTACCGCGTGGGGCACGCAGTATTTT
NA,NA,TRBV6-6,TRBJ2-1,CASRLGGSYNEQFF,TGTGCCAGCAGATTGGGGGGCTCCTACAATGAGCAGTTCTTC
NA,NA,TRBV9,TRBJ2-3,CASSGASTDTQYF,TGTGCCAGCAGCGGGGCAAGCACAGATACGCAGTATTTT
NA,NA,TRBV27,TRBJ2-6,CASTFSGANVLTF,TGTGCCAGCACCTTCTCTGGGGCCAACGTCCTGACTTTC
once,NA,TRBV5-1,TRBJ1-2,CASTTGGSFNGYTF,TGCGCCAGCACCACCGGGGGCTCCTTCAATGGCTACACCTTC
NA,NA,TRBV9,TRBJ2-6,CASSVLPGFSGANVLTF,TGTGCCAGCAGCGTATTACCAGGATTCTCTGGGGCCAACGTCCTGACTTTC
NA,NA,TRBV6-1,TRBJ1-4,CASSDPLEKLFF,TGTGCCAGCAGTGATCCCCTCGAAAAACTGTTTTTT
NA,TRBD2,TRBV10-3,TRBJ2-1,CAISPTSGGNNEQFF,TGTGCCATCAGTCCGACTAGCGGGGGAAACAATGAGCAGTTCTTC
NA,NA,TRBV11-2,TRBJ2-1,CASSLSLLSSYNEQFF,TGTGCCAGCAGCTTAAGCCTCTTATCCTCCTACAATGAGCAGTTCTTC
NA,NA,TRBV18,TRBJ1-4,CASSPRSSTATNEKLFF,TGTGCCAGCTCACCACGGAGCAGTACGGCAACTAATGAAAAACTGTTTTTT
few,NA,TRBV6-5,TRBJ2-7,CASRPTRAAYEQYF,TGTGCCAGCAGGCCTACAAGGGCAGCGTACGAGCAGTACTTC
NA,NA,TRBV5-6,TRBJ1-3,CASSFSGTRNTIYF,TGTGCCAGCAGCTTTAGTGGCACCAGAAACACCATATATTTT
NA,TRBD2,TRBV27,TRBJ2-3,CASSQGLAGGAQYF,TGTGCCAGCAGTCAGGGACTAGCGGGGGGGGCGCAGTATTTT
NA,TRBD1,TRBV5-4,TRBJ1-2,CASSPAPGQGARNYGYTF,TGTGCCAGCAGTCCGGCTCCGGGACAGGGGGCGAGAAACTATGGCTACACCTTC
few,NA,TRBV14,TRBJ2-7,CASSQDEALPYEQYF,TGTGCCAGCAGCCAAGATGAGGCCCTACCCTACGAGCAGTACTTC
NA,NA,TRBV4-1,TRBJ2-5,CASSQDAGQEETQYF,TGCGCCAGCAGCCAAGATGCAGGACAAGAGGAGACCCAGTACTTC
NA,NA,TRBV27,TRBJ2-1,CASKLSGGYNEQFF,TGTGCCAGCAAGTTAAGCGGAGGCTACAATGAGCAGTTCTTC
NA,NA,TRBV5-4,TRBJ2-6,CASSTGSGANVLTF,TGTGCCAGCAGCACAGGGTCTGGGGCCAACGTCCTGACTTTC
NA,NA,TRBV14,TRBJ2-7,CASSYGINSYEQYF,TGTGCCAGCTCTTACGGGATTAATTCCTACGAGCAGTACTTC
NA,NA,TRBV5-4,TRBJ2-7,CASSLPGSPEQYF,TGTGCCAGCAGCTTGCCCGGGTCCCCCGAGCAGTACTTC
NA,NA,TRBV6-6,TRBJ1-5,CASSPPGTNQPQHF,TGTGCCAGCAGTCCCCCAGGAACGAATCAGCCCCAGCATTTT
few,NA,TRBV18,TRBJ2-7,CASPGDPRPEQYF,TGTGCCAGCCCTGGGGATCCTAGGCCTGAGCAGTACTTC
few,TRBD1,TRBV5-8,TRBJ1-2,CASSLEQGVGGYTF,TGTGCCAGCAGCTTGGAGCAGGGGGTGGGTGGCTACACCTTC
NA,TRBD1,TRBV27,TRBJ2-1,CASSLLQGSEQFF,TGTGCCAGCAGTCTATTACAGGGGAGTGAGCAGTTCTTC
NA,NA,TRBV6-1,TRBJ2-4,CASSEPIAKNIQYF,TGTGCCAGCAGTGAACCGATAGCCAAAAACATTCAGTACTTC
NA,TRBD1,TRBV5-1,TRBJ1-1,CASRGQTANTEAFF,TGCGCCAGCAGGGGACAGACCGCGAACACTGAAGCTTTCTTT
NA,TRBD1,TRBV5-5,TRBJ1-2,CASSSPGTGGNGYTF,TGTGCCAGCAGCTCCCCCGGGACAGGGGGGAATGGCTACACCTTC
NA,NA,TRBV19,TRBJ2-4,CATGQGSWKNIQYF,TGTGCCACAGGCCAGGGAAGTTGGAAAAACATTCAGTACTTC
once,TRBD2,TRBV6-1,TRBJ2-5,CASRREELAVETQYF,TGTGCCAGCAGACGCGAGGAACTAGCGGTGGAGACCCAGTACTTC
few,NA,TRBV18,TRBJ1-1,CASSPPTGSSEAFF,TGTGCCAGCTCACCACCGACAGGTTCGTCTGAAGCTTTCTTT
large,TRBD1,TRBV7-9,TRBJ2-3,CASRHPAGTGGTDTQYF,TGTGCCAGCAGGCACCCGGCCGGGACAGGGGGAACAGATACGCAGTATTTT
NA,NA,TRBV6-5,TRBJ1-1,CASSRQALQNTEAFF,TGTGCCAGCAGTCGACAGGCACTCCAGAACACTGAAGCTTTCTTT
NA,NA,TRBV28,TRBJ1-4,CASSLPGLLATNEKLFF,TGTGCCAGCAGTCTCCCGGGACTCCTAGCAACTAATGAAAAACTGTTTTTT
large,NA,TRBV6-5,TRBJ1-1,CASSYSAASGQHEAFF,TGTGCCAGCAGTTACTCGGCGGCCTCAGGGCAGCATGAAGCTTTCTTT
NA,TRBD1,TRBV5-1,TRBJ2-3,CASSIRTGGSDTQYF,TGCGCCAGCAGCATCCGGACAGGGGGTTCAGATACGCAGTATTTT
NA,NA,TRBV5-1,TRBJ2-1,CASSLRDPGGEQFF,TGCGCCAGCAGCTTGAGGGACCCGGGCGGTGAGCAGTTCTTC
few,TRBD1,TRBV9,TRBJ2-2,CASSVGQGASGELFF,TGTGCCAGCAGCGTGGGTCAGGGGGCTAGCGGGGAGCTGTTTTTT
NA,TRBD2,TRBV27,TRBJ2-1,CASSLRSGGHNAYNEQFF,TGTGCCAGCAGTTTAAGGAGCGGGGGGCATAACGCCTACAATGAGCAGTTCTTC
NA,NA,TRBV2,TRBJ2-2,CASSQRASTGTGELFF,TGTGCCAGCAGCCAACGGGCTTCGACGGGCACCGGGGAGCTGTTTTTT
NA,NA,TRBV15,TRBJ2-7,CATSRQRGIPEEQYF,TGTGCCACCAGCAGACAAAGGGGCATCCCTGAGGAGCAGTACTTC
NA,NA,TRBV7-6,TRBJ2-1,CASSGGPAYEQFF,TGTGCCAGCAGCGGGGGCCCCGCGTATGAGCAGTTCTTC
NA,NA,TRBV11-2,TRBJ2-2,CASSRPTNTGELFF,TGTGCCAGCAGCCGGCCCACGAACACCGGGGAGCTGTTTTTT
NA,NA,TRBV5-8,TRBJ2-1,CASSLDSSYNEQFF,TGTGCCAGCAGCTTGGACAGTAGTTACAATGAGCAGTTCTTC
few,NA,TRBV10-3,TRBJ2-7,CAISGDGSSYEQYF,TGTGCCATCAGTGGAGACGGAAGCTCCTACGAGCAGTACTTC
few,TRBD2,TRBV11-3,TRBJ2-1,CASSLRGSGGNEQFF,TGTGCCAGCAGCTTGAGGGGTAGCGGGGGGAATGAGCAGTTCTTC
large,NA,TRBV7-2,TRBJ1-5,CASSLEYLQPQHF,TGTGCCAGCAGCTTAGAGTATCTGCAACCCCAGCATTTT
NA,NA,TRBV29-1,TRBJ2-6,CSVYQGGGGANVLTF,TGCAGCGTTTACCAGGGTGGAGGAGGGGCCAACGTCCTGACTTTC
NA,NA,TRBV11-2,TRBJ2-7,CASSFGTNYEQYF,TGTGCCAGCAGCTTTGGGACCAACTACGAGCAGTACTTC
few,NA,TRBV6-5,TRBJ2-3,CASREDRDYTDTQYF,TGTGCCAGCAGAGAGGACAGAGATTACACAGATACGCAGTATTTT
few,NA,TRBV7-9,TRBJ2-1,CASTFTNEQFF,TGTGCCAGCACCTTCACCAATGAGCAGTTCTTC
NA,NA,TRBV6-1,TRBJ1-1,CASSAGGYTEAFF,TGTGCCAGCAGTGCCGGAGGGTACACTGAAGCTTTCTTT
NA,TRBD1,TRBV6-5,TRBJ2-5,CASADRVETQYF,TGTGCCAGCGCCGACAGGGTAGAGACCCAGTACTTC
NA,NA,TRBV27,TRBJ1-4,CATYYWGQAPNEKLFF,TGTGCCACTTACTACTGGGGGCAAGCTCCTAATGAAAAACTGTTTTTT
NA,NA,TRBV14,TRBJ1-4,CASSQARGGSAATNEKLFF,TGTGCCAGCAGCCAGGCGAGGGGGGGGTCAGCGGCAACTAATGAAAAACTGTTTTTT
NA,TRBD2,TRBV2,TRBJ2-1,CAIAGENYNEQFF,TGTGCCATCGCGGGGGAAAACTACAATGAGCAGTTCTTC